This T cell receptor beta chain is drawn from a study of T cell responses to AZD1222 COVID-19 vaccine. Only in-frame clones appear in the TCRdb table, and some are missing; sequencing was by immunoSEQ multiplex PCR. The table records roughly 100,000 clones, about 93% of them present only once. Comments on this clone: Its antigen is still unknown.

Study-wide findings and caveats: A mostly white British donor set with more females was recruited, and clonal diversity was possibly underestimated.

The length of the CDR3 is 12 residues. Trimming shortened V by 5 bases and J by 5 bases, and 10 bases separated the two germline ends. Germline V gene data show CDR1 as MNHEY and CDR2 as SMNVEV (reference sequence). Here the sequenced sample was peripheral blood, taken on day 0 of AZD1222 vaccination. The source of this sequence is an adult in good health. The V and J genes are TRBV27 and TRBJ2-7; the D gene is possibly TRBD1 (5 bases). The CDR3 spells CASSHTGHEQYF. DNA for the CDR3: TGTGCCAGCAGTCATACAGGACACGAGCAGTACTTC.